The next 9 T cell receptor beta chains were all read from a single sample in a study of Graves' ophthalmopathy and Graves' hyperthyroidism. RNA transcripts provided the template for amplifying TCR beta CDR3 regions. The library came from an HTBI-primed first-round RT-PCR and a second-round multiplex PCR. TCRdb ran MiXCR on the multiplex PCR reads and lists one entry per CDR3 protein. This sample yields 660,000 or so distinct CDR3 sequences, of which over 40% are seen a single time; 3.3% belongs to the top ten. The sample consisted of peripheral blood. These receptors all come from an adult man with Graves' ophthalmopathy.

The V gene is TRBV5-1, the J gene TRBJ2-5; D is perhaps TRBD2 (7 bases). Germline CDR1 SGHRS, CDR2 YFSETQ. Trimming removed 4 bases from V and 1 base from J, with 14 bases in between. The CDR3 is 15 amino acids. CDR3 amino acids: CASSGTGRAQETQYF. For the CDR3, the DNA is TGCGCCAGCAGCGGTACAGGGAGGGCCCAAGAGACCCAGTACTTC.

This clonotype was seen a few times. The chain links TRBV4-1 to TRBJ2-5, with a possible D match to TRBD2 (5 bases). The CDR3 length is 14 residues. The germline V gene has CDR1 MGHRA and CDR2 YSYEKL. The V end was cut by 4 bases, the J end by 4 bases, with 13 bases between. CDR3 protein: CASSLTRVGETQYF. CDR3 bases: TGCGCCAGCAGCCTCACTAGGGTTGGAGAGACCCAGTACTTC.

Worth noting for this clonotype: Possible read error: a much larger clone is one base away. It is likely a read error, because the conserved phenylalanine at the end of the CDR3 is missing. This chain uses TRBV12-5 with TRBJ1-1, with D unclear. Germline V gives CDR1 LGHNT, CDR2 FRNRAP. The CDR3 loop spans 14 amino acids. The chain's CDR3 is CASSFSQFDTEAFL. The CDR3 nucleotides read TGTGCCAGCAGTTTTTCACAGTTTGACACTGAAGCTTTCCTT.

This clonotype was seen many times. V and J are TRBV2 and TRBJ1-2; D is unclear. The germline CDR1 and CDR2 sequences are SNHLY and FYNNEI. Trimming shortened V by 7 bases and J by 1 base, and 10 bases separated the two germline ends. This CDR3 is 13 amino acids long. CDR3 nucleotide sequence: TGTGCCAGCAAGGCTAGGATTAACTATGGCTACACCTTC. This encodes CASKARINYGYTF.

Details on this clonotype: A much larger clone sits a single nucleotide away, making a read error possible. The CDR3 does not close with the conserved phenylalanine or tryptophan, likely indicating a read error. The chain recombines TRBV5-1 with TRBJ1-3; TRBD1 might be the D (5 bases). Germline assignment: CDR1 SGHRS and CDR2 YFSETQ. The V end was cut by 2 bases, the J end by 4 bases, with 10 bases between. The CDR3 is 14 residues long. This CDR3 reads CASSFEGTGNTIYL. Written as DNA, the CDR3 is TGCGCCAGCAGCTTCGAGGGGACCGGAAACACCATATATCTT.

A note on this clonotype: The junction differs from germline at one of its ends, possibly a read error. The V gene is TRBV10-3, the J gene TRBJ1-2, with D possibly matching TRBD1 (6 bases). The germline CDR1 and CDR2 sequences are ENHRY and SYGVKD. This CDR3 has 18 amino acids. In nucleotides, the CDR3 is TGTGCCAGCAGTTACTCGAAGCAGGGGACGATCAGTGACTATGGCTACACCTTC. Translating gives CASSYSKQGTISDYGYTF.

This clonotype showed up many times. J is TRBJ1-1 and V is TRBV7-3; D remains unclear. Per the germline V gene, CDR1 is SGHTA and CDR2 is FQGTGA. This CDR3 comprises 12 residues. The germline V and J ends were trimmed by 5 bases and 10 bases, with 14 bases remaining between them. The CDR3 region is CASSLPDVIAFF. In nucleotides, the CDR3 is TGTGCCAGCAGCCTTCCGGACGTGATAGCTTTCTTT.

The sample holds one count of this clonotype. The genes are TRBV25-1 and TRBJ1-4; 8 bases agree with TRBD1. The CDR3 runs 17 residues. V lost 6 bases to trimming and J lost 5 bases; unmatched junction nucleotides: 14. Germline V CDR1 and CDR2: MGHDK, SYGVNS. As DNA, the CDR3 is TGTGCCAGCAGCCCCGACAGGGGAACGTTTACGAATGAAAAACTGTTTTTT. Translated: CASSPDRGTFTNEKLFF. Full variable domain (outside the CDR3, taken from reference TRBV25-1 and TRBJ1-4): EADIYQTPRYLVIGTGKKITLECSQTMGHDKMYWYQQDPGMELHLIHYSYGVNSTEKGDLSSESTVSRIRTEHFPLTLESARPSHTSQYLCASSPDRGTFTNEKLFFGSGTQLSVL.

Worth noting for this clonotype: It may be a read error: a sequence one base away is much more abundant. This rearrangement joins TRBV19 to TRBJ2-2; D unclear. This CDR3 is 14 amino acids long. The V end lost 1 base, the J end lost 11 bases, and 14 bases lay between the germline ends. CDR1 and CDR2 (germline): LNHDA, SQIVND (reference sequence). CDR3 sequence reads: CASSIGPVPRELFF. DNA of the CDR3: TGTGCCAGTAGTATAGGACCTGTGCCCCGAGAGCTGTTTTTT.